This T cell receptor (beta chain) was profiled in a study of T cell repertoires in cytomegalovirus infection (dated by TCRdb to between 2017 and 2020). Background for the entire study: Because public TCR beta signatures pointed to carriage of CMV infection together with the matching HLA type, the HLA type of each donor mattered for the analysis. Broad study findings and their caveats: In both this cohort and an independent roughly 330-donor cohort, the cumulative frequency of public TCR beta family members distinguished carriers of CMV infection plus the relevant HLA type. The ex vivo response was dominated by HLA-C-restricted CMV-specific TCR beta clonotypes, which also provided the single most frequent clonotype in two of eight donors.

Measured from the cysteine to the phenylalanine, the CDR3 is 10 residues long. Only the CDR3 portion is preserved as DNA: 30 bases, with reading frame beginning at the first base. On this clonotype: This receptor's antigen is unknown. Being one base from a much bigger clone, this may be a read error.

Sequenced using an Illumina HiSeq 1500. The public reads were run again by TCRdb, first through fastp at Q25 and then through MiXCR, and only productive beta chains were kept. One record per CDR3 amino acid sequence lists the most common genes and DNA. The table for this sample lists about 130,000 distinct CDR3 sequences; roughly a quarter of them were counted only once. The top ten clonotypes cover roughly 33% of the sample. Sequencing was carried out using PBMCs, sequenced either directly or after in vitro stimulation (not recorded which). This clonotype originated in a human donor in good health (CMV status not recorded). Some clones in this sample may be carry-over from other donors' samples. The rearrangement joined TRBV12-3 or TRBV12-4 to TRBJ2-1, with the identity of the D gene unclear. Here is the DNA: TGTCCCAGCAGTTTAAGTGAGCAGTTCTTC. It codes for CPSSLSEQFF.